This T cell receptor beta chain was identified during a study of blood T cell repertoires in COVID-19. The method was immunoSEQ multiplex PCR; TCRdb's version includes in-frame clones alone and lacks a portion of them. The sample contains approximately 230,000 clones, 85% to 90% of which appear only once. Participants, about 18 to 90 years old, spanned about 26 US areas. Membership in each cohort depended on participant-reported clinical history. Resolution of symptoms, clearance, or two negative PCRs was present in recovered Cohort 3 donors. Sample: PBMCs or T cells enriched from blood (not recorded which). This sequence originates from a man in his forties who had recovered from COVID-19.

The CDR3 nucleotides are TGTGCCAGCAGCCCTAGAGGACAGCTTACGAGCTACACCTTC. This sequence encodes CASSPRGQLTSYTF. This chain uses TRBV7-2 with TRBJ1-2, with TRBD1 as a possible D gene (6 bases). V lost 5 bases, J lost 9 bases, and 19 bases lay in between. The CDR3 runs 14 residues. Per the germline V gene, CDR1 is SGHTA and CDR2 is FQGNSA.